This passage covers 17 T cell receptor beta chains from one sample sequenced in a study of blood T cell repertoires in COVID-19. This table comes from immunoSEQ multiplex PCR, and its TCRdb copy is limited to in-frame clones, with some not included. The sample lists under 300,000 clones, approximately 90% occurring once. Sample: PBMCs or T cells enriched from blood (not recorded which). The receptors come from a middle-aged woman with acute COVID-19.

The genes are TRBV7-9 and TRBJ2-7; D remains ambiguous. Trimming took off 5 bases at V and 7 bases at J, with 12 bases between the two ends. The CDR3 has 12 residues. Germline assignment: CDR1 SEHNR and CDR2 FQNEAQ (reference sequence). CDR3 amino acids: CASSPAAEEQYF. The CDR3, as DNA: TGTGCCAGCAGCCCGGCGGCGGAAGAGCAGTACTTC. The entire variable domain, with the rest obtained from reference TRBV7-9 and TRBJ2-7, is as follows: DTGVSQNPRHKITKRGQNVTFRCDPISEHNRLYWYRQTLGQGPEFLTYFQNEAQLEKSRLLSDRFSAERPKGSFSTLEIQRTEQGDSAMYLCASSPAAEEQYFGPGTRLTVT.

V gene TRBV7-2 combines with J gene TRBJ1-3; 10 nucleotides line up with TRBD1. Germline trimming cut 3 bases from V and 2 bases from J; bases unmatched to any gene: 4. CDR3 length: 16 amino acids. Germline V gene sequence: CDR1 SGHTA, CDR2 FQGNSA. The CDR3 DNA reads TGTGCCAGCAGCTTGGGACAGGGGAACGCTGGAAACACCATATATTTT. Its translation: CASSLGQGNAGNTIYF. The full variable domain, completed using reference TRBV7-2 and TRBJ1-3, is GAGVSQSPSNKVTEKGKDVELRCDPISGHTALYWYRQSLGQGLEFLIYFQGNSAPDKSGLPSDRFSAERTGGSVSTLTIQRTQQEDSAVYLCASSLGQGNAGNTIYFGEGSWLTVV.

The V gene is TRBV28, the J gene TRBJ1-5, with a possible D match to TRBD1 (6 bases). The V end lost 6 bases, the J end lost 1 base, and 13 bases lay between the germline ends. Germline CDR1 is MDHEN and CDR2 is SYDVKM. This CDR3 has 15 residues. The CDR3 DNA sequence: TGTGCCAGCAGCCGCAGGACAGCCAGCAATCAGCCCCAGCATTTT. This encodes CASSRRTASNQPQHF.

This chain joins TRBV7-9 and TRBJ2-7; a weak D match, TRBD1 (5 bases). The V end lost 5 bases, the J end lost 4 bases, and 15 bases lay between the germline ends. The CDR3 extends over 14 amino acids. The germline CDR1 and CDR2 sequences are SEHNR and FQNEAQ (reference sequence). CDR3 bases: TGTGCCAGCAGCCTGGGTGCAGGGTCATACGAGCAGTACTTC. Translating it yields CASSLGAGSYEQYF.

V is TRBV4-3 and J is TRBJ1-5; 8 bases agree with TRBD1. The germline gives CDR1 LGHNA, CDR2 YSLEER. The CDR3 is made up of 16 amino acids. Trimming at V came to 0 bases and at J to 2 bases, leaving 3 bases not matched to a gene. CDR3 loop: CASSQDLTGGNQPQHF. In DNA, the CDR3 is TGCGCCAGCAGCCAAGATTTGACAGGGGGCAATCAGCCCCAGCATTTT.

The rearrangement joins TRBV19 to TRBJ1-1; 8 bases are shared with TRBD1. The V gene end was trimmed by 7 bases and the J gene end by 4 bases; junction bases not matched to a gene: 5. CDR3 length: 13 residues. Per the germline V gene, CDR1 is LNHDA and CDR2 is SQIVND (reference sequence). CDR3 DNA: TGTGCCAGTAAAACCACAGGGGGCACTGAAGCTTTCTTT. It yields the protein CASKTTGGTEAFF.

This chain joins TRBV5-1 and TRBJ2-5, with D unresolved. Per germline, CDR1 SGHRS and CDR2 YFSETQ. V was pared by 0 bases and J by 0 bases, with 12 bases between. The CDR3 is 16 residues long. The CDR3 nucleotides read TGCGCCAGCAGCTTGGCTGCTTCCCGGTACCAAGAGACCCAGTACTTC. It yields the protein CASSLAASRYQETQYF.

The gene calls are TRBV7-9 and TRBJ1-4, with a weak D call TRBD1 (5 bases). CDR1 is SEHNR and CDR2 is FQNEAQ in the germline V gene (reference sequence). This CDR3 contains 15 residues. Deletions cut 1 base from V and 1 base from J, with 7 bases between. CDR3 loop: CASSLGQGTNEKLFF. In nucleotides, the CDR3 is TGTGCCAGCAGCTTAGGTCAGGGAACTAATGAAAAACTGTTTTTT.

The genes are TRBV18 and TRBJ2-3, with D maybe TRBD2 (6 bases). The CDR3 has 15 amino acids. The germline gives CDR1 KGHSH, CDR2 LQKENI. Trimming cost V 4 bases and J 4 bases, with 15 bases left between them. Here the CDR3 DNA reads TGTGCCAGCTCACTAGGTGGAGCGGGCGCAGATACGCAGTATTTT. Encoded protein: CASSLGGAGADTQYF.

The chain is built from TRBV11-2 and TRBJ2-7, with TRBD2 matching 9 bases. Looked up from germline, CDR1 is SGHAT and CDR2 is FQNNGV. V trimming: 1 base; J trimming: 0 bases; junction bases outside the gene matches: 7. The CDR3 loop spans 17 amino acids. The CDR3 bases are TGTGCCAGCAGCTTAGTGTTTAGCGGGGGCAGCTCCTACGAGCAGTACTTC. Translation: CASSLVFSGGSSYEQYF.

This rearrangement joins TRBV28 to TRBJ1-6; D is possibly TRBD1 (6 bases). This CDR3 has 15 residues. Trimming left V 7 bases short and J 3 bases short, with 13 bases between. Germline V CDR1 and CDR2: MDHEN, SYDVKM. The CDR3 region has the DNA TGTGCCAGCACCCACAGGGTGGACTATAATTCACCCCTCCACTTT. Its translation: CASTHRVDYNSPLHF.

V gene TRBV9 combines with J gene TRBJ2-3, with a weak D call TRBD2 (7 bases). V dropped 0 bases and J dropped 1 base, with 12 bases sitting between them. CDR1 is SGDLS, CDR2 YYNGEE, per germline. The CDR3 extends over 16 amino acids. Written as DNA, the CDR3 is TGTGCCAGCAGCGTAGAGGGGGGGCGCGGCACAGATACGCAGTATTTT. Translating gives CASSVEGGRGTDTQYF.

V is TRBV7-8 and J is TRBJ1-6; D call uncertain. The CDR3 totals 14 residues. Germline CDR1 is SGHVS and CDR2 is FQNEAQ. Trimming shortened V by 5 bases and J by 7 bases, and 12 bases separated the two germline ends. The chain's CDR3 is CASSPGSANSPLHF. The CDR3 DNA sequence: TGTGCCAGCAGCCCGGGATCCGCCAATTCACCCCTCCACTTT.

V gene TRBV7-9 combines with J gene TRBJ1-1, with D hard to call. This CDR3 contains 13 residues. Germline CDR1 is SEHNR and CDR2 is FQNEAQ (reference sequence). Trimming pared 4 bases from V and 1 base from J, leaving 7 bases between. The DNA of the CDR3 is TGTGCCAGCAGCTCCGAGGGGAACACTGAAGCTTTCTTT. This translates into CASSSEGNTEAFF.

This sequence joins TRBV9 and TRBJ2-2; D unresolved. Trimming took off 3 bases at V and 1 base at J, with 7 bases between the two ends. The germline gives CDR1 SGDLS, CDR2 YYNGEE. This CDR3 comprises 14 residues. For the CDR3, the DNA is TGTGCCAGCAGCGCCCCGAGGAACACCGGGGAGCTGTTTTTT. Translated: CASSAPRNTGELFF.

The rearrangement joins TRBV5-1 to TRBJ2-5; maybe TRBD2 (6 bases). Germline V CDR1 and CDR2: SGHRS, YFSETQ. The CDR3 runs 14 residues. V was clipped by 3 bases and J by 0 bases, with 9 bases between them. CDR3: CASSSWTNQETQYF. CDR3 nucleotide sequence: TGCGCCAGCAGCTCCTGGACTAACCAAGAGACCCAGTACTTC.

The rearrangement uses TRBV28 and TRBJ1-4; D is unclear. Germline loops: CDR1 MDHEN, CDR2 SYDVKM. V was pared by 2 bases and J by 3 bases, with 7 bases between. This CDR3 comprises 14 residues. The CDR3 sequence is CASSLARANEKLFF. CDR3 in DNA: TGTGCCAGCAGTTTAGCGCGAGCTAATGAAAAACTGTTTTTT.